This T cell receptor (beta chain) comes out of a study of blood T cell repertoires in COVID-19 (dated by TCRdb to 2018 to 2020). Regarding the complete study: The collaborator samples originated in the United States, Italy and Spain and spanned the acute and convalescent phases of COVID-19. Sample metadata almost always included a de-identified subject ID, COVID-19 status, age in years and sex. Where available, HLA class I and class II types were obtained from metadata supplied by the sample provider rather than from assay-based typing. The repertoires were made available in a free public database intended to serve as a resource for research on the immune response to SARS-CoV-2. Deeply sampled blood TCRbeta repertoires from subjects exposed to, actively infected with, or recovered from COVID-19 were included in the dataset. The prospective study material was composed of cDNA or gDNA derived from T cells, B-cell-depleted T cells, or PBMCs. The samples were drawn from the first 160 participants of the ongoing ImmuneRACE study and from 1,254 subjects provided by 6 global collaborators.

The collaborating institutions used their own protocols to collect whole blood in K2EDTA tubes. Collaborator samples were shipped for TCRbeta analysis as frozen whole blood, isolated PBMCs, or DNA extracted from either sample type. What the research found in general, with its limitations: Clinical and demographic metadata were provided uncurated, with the amount varying by source and participant.

The CDR3 sequence holds 13 residues, the cysteine and valine included. Of the read, only the CDR3 DNA is kept; its 39 bases are in frame from base 1. The germline ends are 10 bases apart after V is trimmed by 5 bases and J by 2 bases. The germline V gene gives CDR1 as MDHEN and CDR2 as SYDVKM. TCRbeta CDR3 regions were amplified from genomic DNA using the immunoSEQ Assay, a bias-controlled multiplex PCR. The study's own analysis went as follows. Nucleated cell counts per sample were estimated from amplification of reference gene primers within the assay. To quantify the absolute abundance of each unique TCRbeta CDR3 rearrangement, sequence reads were collapsed and filtered. For each sample, productive Simpson clonality was calculated as the square root of Simpson's diversity index across productive rearrangements. The table comes from immuneACCESS by way of TCRdb, which keeps in-frame sequences with V and J called. Part of the clones is missing from these tables; in studies checked, under half for an unresolved V gene and the rest for unknown reasons. V and J calls and clone size are those listed in that table; D and trimming were worked out from the DNA. Within this sample are some 150,000 clones, with approximately 87% of them counted one time only. Roughly 3.7% of the sample lies in the top ten.

Worth noting for this clone: The antigen this receptor binds is unknown. No qualities accompany the bases; no much larger clone lies one base away.

Sequenced material: peripheral blood. The clonotype comes from a man between 18 and 35 years old with active or convalescent COVID-19. This chain is built from TRBV28 and TRBJ2-7, with no D gene named confidently. The DNA reads as follows: TGTGCCAGCAGTACCACAGCTACCTACGAGCAGTACGTC. The translation is CASSTTATYEQYV.